This TCR beta chain derives from a study of CD8 T cells in ankylosing spondylitis. Notes on the study in general: Significantly higher representation of disease-linked clones was reported for matched ankylosing spondylitis synovial fluid. Earlier work had already found some motif variants in reactive arthritis synovial fluid and blood. Ankylosing spondylitis blood appeared to carry a characteristic TCR beta motif of roughly 8 highly homologous variants. Clones linked with disease were CD8+ and fairly uncommon in the peripheral blood.

CDR1 SQVTM and CDR2 ANQGSEA come from the germline V gene. V was cut by 3 bases and J by 6 bases, with 7 bases left in between. The CDR3 is 11 residues long. This clonotype was seen ten or more times. Its antigen is not known. A quantitative 5'-RACE method, one with molecular barcodes, was used to make TCR beta libraries. TCRdb reprocessed the 5' RACE reads via MiXCR and lists one record per CDR3 protein. Of about 390,000 distinct CDR3 sequences listed, about a fifth are singletons. Material for sequencing was blood, either unsorted or a sorted T cell fraction (not recorded which). The rearrangement joins TRBV29-1 to TRBJ2-3; the D is unclear. The receptor was isolated from a male donor with ankylosing spondylitis. This chain's CDR3 is CSVEWVDTQYF. The DNA of the CDR3 is TGCAGCGTTGAGTGGGTTGATACGCAGTATTTT.